This is a list of T cell receptor beta chains from one sample in a study of blood T cell repertoires in COVID-19. Libraries were prepared by immunoSEQ multiplex PCR; TCRdb keeps only in-frame clonotypes and omits some of them. The repertoire holds fewer than 350,000 clones, around 81% seen once, with roughly 2.9% in the top ten. Sequenced sample: peripheral blood. These receptors originate from a woman in her sixties or seventies with active or convalescent COVID-19. The CDR3 runs from the conserved cysteine through the conserved F or W. The order of the fields is J gene, V gene, D gene, clone size, CDR3 protein, CDR3 DNA. A D gene is named only where the DNA matches it firmly. Only part of the rows carry a size: once, few, many, or a class if the clone is expanded.

J gene: TRBJ2-5
V gene: TRBV6-6
D gene: TRBD1
clone size: .
CDR3 protein: CAGTTGAQETQYF
CDR3 DNA: TGTGCCGGGACAACAGGGGCCCAAGAGACCCAGTACTTC

J gene: TRBJ2-7
V gene: TRBV6-5
D gene: TRBD1
clone size: few
CDR3 protein: CASSPNYRGNEQYF
CDR3 DNA: TGTGCCAGCAGCCCCAATTACAGGGGGAACGAGCAGTACTTC

J gene: TRBJ2-3
V gene: TRBV3-1/TRBV3-2
D gene: TRBD2
clone size: .
CDR3 protein: CASSSGLDGADTQYF
CDR3 DNA: TGTGCCAGCAGCTCGGGACTAGACGGCGCAGATACGCAGTATTTT

J gene: TRBJ1-2
V gene: TRBV12-3/TRBV12-4
D gene: TRBD1
clone size: .
CDR3 protein: CASRPGQNYGYTF
CDR3 DNA: TGTGCCAGCAGACCGGGACAGAACTATGGCTACACCTTC

J gene: TRBJ1-5
V gene: TRBV13
D gene: TRBD1
clone size: .
CDR3 protein: CASSPLQQGASNQPQHF
CDR3 DNA: TGTGCCAGCAGCCCCCTCCAGCAGGGGGCCTCAAATCAGCCCCAGCATTTT

J gene: TRBJ2-1
V gene: TRBV12-3/TRBV12-4
D gene: .
clone size: .
CDR3 protein: CASSPAASEQFF
CDR3 DNA: TGTGCCAGCAGTCCTGCGGCAAGTGAGCAGTTCTTC

J gene: TRBJ2-2
V gene: TRBV4-3
D gene: .
clone size: few
CDR3 protein: CASSHELRFSNTGELFF
CDR3 DNA: TGCGCCAGCAGCCACGAGCTCAGGTTTTCGAACACCGGGGAGCTGTTTTTT

J gene: TRBJ2-1
V gene: TRBV7-8
D gene: TRBD2
clone size: .
CDR3 protein: CASSLLAGGSYNEQFF
CDR3 DNA: TGTGCCAGCAGCTTATTGGCGGGGGGGTCCTACAATGAGCAGTTCTTC

J gene: TRBJ2-3
V gene: TRBV7-6
D gene: TRBD1
clone size: .
CDR3 protein: CASSLAPRTGSITDTQYF
CDR3 DNA: TGTGCCAGCAGCTTAGCCCCCCGGACAGGGTCTATCACAGATACGCAGTATTTT

J gene: TRBJ2-7
V gene: TRBV2
D gene: .
clone size: few
CDR3 protein: CASSQTYEQYF
CDR3 DNA: TGTGCCAGCAGCCAGACCTACGAGCAGTACTTC

J gene: TRBJ1-1
V gene: TRBV2
D gene: .
clone size: .
CDR3 protein: CASRTGWSGNTEAFF
CDR3 DNA: TGTGCCAGCAGAACAGGGTGGAGTGGGAACACTGAAGCTTTCTTT

J gene: TRBJ2-2
V gene: TRBV30
D gene: .
clone size: .
CDR3 protein: CAWSRHDTGELFF
CDR3 DNA: TGTGCCTGGAGTAGACACGACACCGGGGAGCTGTTTTTT

J gene: TRBJ1-4
V gene: TRBV4-3
D gene: .
clone size: .
CDR3 protein: CASSQEGRASANEKLFF
CDR3 DNA: TGCGCCAGCAGCCAAGAGGGGAGGGCATCGGCTAATGAAAAACTGTTTTTT

J gene: TRBJ2-1
V gene: TRBV27
D gene: TRBD2
clone size: once
CDR3 protein: CASSRRGGPPYNEQFF
CDR3 DNA: TGTGCCAGCAGTCGCCGCGGGGGGCCCCCCTACAATGAGCAGTTCTTC

J gene: TRBJ2-7
V gene: TRBV6-5
D gene: TRBD2
clone size: .
CDR3 protein: CASSLAGEVGWEQYF
CDR3 DNA: TGTGCCAGCAGTTTAGCGGGGGAGGTTGGTTGGGAGCAGTACTTC

J gene: TRBJ2-4
V gene: TRBV4-1
D gene: .
clone size: .
CDR3 protein: CASSQAGVAKNIQYF
CDR3 DNA: TGCGCCAGCAGCCAGGCAGGGGTGGCCAAAAACATTCAGTACTTC

J gene: TRBJ1-5
V gene: TRBV15
D gene: .
clone size: .
CDR3 protein: CATSRDDRRNQPQHF
CDR3 DNA: TGTGCCACCAGCAGAGACGACAGGCGCAATCAGCCCCAGCATTTT

J gene: TRBJ2-4
V gene: TRBV5-1
D gene: .
clone size: .
CDR3 protein: CASSLFSGAKNIQYF
CDR3 DNA: TGCGCCAGCAGCTTGTTCTCAGGGGCCAAAAACATTCAGTACTTC

J gene: TRBJ2-7
V gene: TRBV7-9
D gene: TRBD1
clone size: .
CDR3 protein: CASSLGTGVYEQYF
CDR3 DNA: TGTGCCAGCAGCCTAGGGACAGGAGTTTACGAGCAGTACTTC

J gene: TRBJ1-6
V gene: TRBV9
D gene: .
clone size: .
CDR3 protein: CASSVVGDSHSPLHF
CDR3 DNA: TGTGCCAGCAGCGTAGTCGGTGACAGTCACTCACCCCTCCACTTT

J gene: TRBJ2-7
V gene: TRBV6-6
D gene: TRBD1
clone size: .
CDR3 protein: CASSSGQGAHEQYF
CDR3 DNA: TGTGCCAGCAGCTCAGGACAGGGGGCCCACGAGCAGTACTTC

J gene: TRBJ2-3
V gene: TRBV6-5
D gene: TRBD1
clone size: .
CDR3 protein: CASSGTGTDTQYF
CDR3 DNA: TGTGCCAGCAGCGGGACAGGCACAGATACGCAGTATTTT

J gene: TRBJ1-2
V gene: TRBV5-6
D gene: TRBD1
clone size: .
CDR3 protein: CASSLTGANYGYTF
CDR3 DNA: TGTGCCAGCAGCTTGACAGGGGCTAACTATGGCTACACCTTC

J gene: TRBJ1-3
V gene: TRBV5-5
D gene: .
clone size: few
CDR3 protein: CASSLLLSGNTIYF
CDR3 DNA: TGTGCCAGCAGCCTCCTCCTCTCTGGAAACACCATATATTTT

J gene: TRBJ2-7
V gene: TRBV2
D gene: TRBD1
clone size: .
CDR3 protein: CASSEQGVHF
CDR3 DNA: TGTGCCAGCAGTGAACAGGGGGTTCACTTC

J gene: TRBJ2-2
V gene: TRBV3-1/TRBV3-2
D gene: TRBD2
clone size: .
CDR3 protein: CASSPTTSGGTGELFF
CDR3 DNA: TGTGCCAGCAGCCCGACCACTAGCGGGGGTACCGGGGAGCTGTTTTTT

J gene: TRBJ2-7
V gene: TRBV19
D gene: TRBD1
clone size: .
CDR3 protein: CASSPGQGINEQYF
CDR3 DNA: TGTGCCAGTAGCCCGGGACAGGGGATCAACGAGCAGTACTTC

J gene: TRBJ1-4
V gene: TRBV27
D gene: .
clone size: .
CDR3 protein: CASSPHPGHKDQSEKLFF
CDR3 DNA: TGTGCCAGCAGTCCTCATCCGGGACACAAGGACCAGAGCGAAAAACTGTTTTTT

J gene: TRBJ2-6
V gene: TRBV5-8
D gene: TRBD1
clone size: .
CDR3 protein: CASSSYRGFGANVLTF
CDR3 DNA: TGTGCCAGCAGCTCTTACAGGGGGTTTGGGGCCAACGTCCTGACTTTC

J gene: TRBJ2-4
V gene: TRBV19
D gene: TRBD2
clone size: .
CDR3 protein: CASSIHSGGAKNIQYF
CDR3 DNA: TGTGCCAGTAGTATCCATAGCGGGGGGGCCAAAAACATTCAGTACTTC

J gene: TRBJ1-5
V gene: TRBV6-6
D gene: .
clone size: .
CDR3 protein: CASSYSRSSNQPQHF
CDR3 DNA: TGTGCCAGCAGTTACTCAAGGAGTAGCAATCAGCCCCAGCATTTT

J gene: TRBJ1-5
V gene: TRBV27
D gene: TRBD1
clone size: .
CDR3 protein: CASSPGGGTGNQPQHF
CDR3 DNA: TGTGCCAGCAGCCCCGGGGGGGGGACAGGCAATCAGCCCCAGCATTTT

J gene: TRBJ1-2
V gene: TRBV10-3
D gene: TRBD1
clone size: .
CDR3 protein: CAISEEGQGAYGYTF
CDR3 DNA: TGTGCCATCAGTGAAGAGGGACAGGGGGCTTATGGCTACACCTTC

J gene: TRBJ1-2
V gene: TRBV29-1
D gene: .
clone size: .
CDR3 protein: CSVARDDGYTF
CDR3 DNA: TGCAGCGTTGCCAGGGATGATGGCTACACCTTC

J gene: TRBJ2-3
V gene: TRBV19
D gene: TRBD1
clone size: .
CDR3 protein: CASSFLGDRSTDTQYF
CDR3 DNA: TGTGCCAGTAGTTTTCTCGGGGACAGGAGCACAGATACGCAGTATTTT

J gene: TRBJ1-1
V gene: TRBV10-3
D gene: .
clone size: once
CDR3 protein: CAIRTDRSTEAFF
CDR3 DNA: TGTGCCATCAGGACCGACAGGAGTACTGAAGCTTTCTTT

J gene: TRBJ2-2
V gene: TRBV19
D gene: TRBD1
clone size: .
CDR3 protein: CASSMEGTGFAGELFF
CDR3 DNA: TGTGCCAGTAGTATGGAGGGGACAGGGTTCGCCGGGGAGCTGTTTTTT

J gene: TRBJ1-1
V gene: TRBV6-2/TRBV6-3
D gene: .
clone size: .
CDR3 protein: CASSYSERRLLNTEAFF
CDR3 DNA: TGTGCCAGCAGTTACTCGGAGCGCCGGCTACTGAACACTGAAGCTTTCTTT

J gene: TRBJ1-1
V gene: TRBV4-1
D gene: TRBD1
clone size: .
CDR3 protein: CASSPPRGGHTEAFF
CDR3 DNA: TGCGCCAGCAGCCCTCCACGAGGGGGCCACACTGAAGCTTTCTTT

J gene: TRBJ1-1
V gene: TRBV5-1
D gene: TRBD1
clone size: once
CDR3 protein: CASSLVIWDRGLMNTEAFF
CDR3 DNA: TGCGCCAGCAGCTTGGTGATATGGGACAGGGGATTGATGAACACTGAAGCTTTCTTT